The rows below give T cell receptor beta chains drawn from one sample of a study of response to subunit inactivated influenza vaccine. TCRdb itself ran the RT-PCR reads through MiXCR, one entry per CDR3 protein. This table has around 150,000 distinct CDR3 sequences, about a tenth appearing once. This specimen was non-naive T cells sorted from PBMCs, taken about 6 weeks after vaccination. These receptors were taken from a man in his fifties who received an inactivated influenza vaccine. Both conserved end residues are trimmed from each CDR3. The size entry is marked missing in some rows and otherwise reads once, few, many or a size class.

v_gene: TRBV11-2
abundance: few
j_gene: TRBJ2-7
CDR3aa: ASSFGAGVSPYEQY

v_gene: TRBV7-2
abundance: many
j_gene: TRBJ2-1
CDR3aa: ASSRDRGNEQF

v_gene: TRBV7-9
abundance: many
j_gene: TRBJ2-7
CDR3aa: ASSTRDRGRNEQY

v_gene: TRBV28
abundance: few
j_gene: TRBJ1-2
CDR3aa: ASSLKLGGGLGGYT

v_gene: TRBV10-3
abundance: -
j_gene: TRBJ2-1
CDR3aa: AISELGARYEQF

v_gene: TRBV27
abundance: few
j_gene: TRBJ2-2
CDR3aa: ASSPWTDTGELF

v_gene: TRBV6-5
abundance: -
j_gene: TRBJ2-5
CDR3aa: ASSYTSGAWETQY

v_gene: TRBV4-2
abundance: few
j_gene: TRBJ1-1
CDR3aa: ASSQGPGLGYTEAF

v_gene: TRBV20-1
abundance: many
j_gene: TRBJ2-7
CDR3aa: SANPAMGEQY

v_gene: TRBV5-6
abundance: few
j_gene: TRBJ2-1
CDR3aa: ASSTGQAPNNEQF

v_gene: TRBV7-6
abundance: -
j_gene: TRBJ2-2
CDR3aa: ASSLVPRGRGNTGELF

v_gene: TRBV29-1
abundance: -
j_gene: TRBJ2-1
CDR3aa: STAGTTFEQF

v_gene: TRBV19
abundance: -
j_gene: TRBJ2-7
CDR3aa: ASSTGGQGIYEQY

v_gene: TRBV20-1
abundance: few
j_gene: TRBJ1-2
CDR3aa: SAQLGYGYT

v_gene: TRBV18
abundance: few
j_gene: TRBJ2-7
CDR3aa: ASSLIYNEQY

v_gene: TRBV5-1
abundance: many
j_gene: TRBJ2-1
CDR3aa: ASSLEVTANEQF

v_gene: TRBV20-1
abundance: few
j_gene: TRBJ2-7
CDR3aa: SASTRTGGFYEQY

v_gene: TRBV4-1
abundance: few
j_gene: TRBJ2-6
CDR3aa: ASSQDRTISGANVLT

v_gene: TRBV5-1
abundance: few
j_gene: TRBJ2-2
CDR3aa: ASKLENTGELF

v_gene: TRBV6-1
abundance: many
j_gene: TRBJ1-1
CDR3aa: ASSPGGDTEAF

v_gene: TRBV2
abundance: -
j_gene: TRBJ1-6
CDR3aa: ASRASYNSPLH

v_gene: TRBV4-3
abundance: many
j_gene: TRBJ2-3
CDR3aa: ASSQEPYSTDTQY

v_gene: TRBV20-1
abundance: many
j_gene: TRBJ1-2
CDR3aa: SAGTSDGYT

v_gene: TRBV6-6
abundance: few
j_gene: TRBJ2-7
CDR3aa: ASRVPGSYEQY

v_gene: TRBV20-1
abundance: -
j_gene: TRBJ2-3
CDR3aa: SASLGASDTQY

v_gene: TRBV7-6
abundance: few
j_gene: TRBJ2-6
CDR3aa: ASSLDDRFYSGANVLT

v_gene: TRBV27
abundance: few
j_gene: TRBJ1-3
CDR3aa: ASSLSDRAATIY

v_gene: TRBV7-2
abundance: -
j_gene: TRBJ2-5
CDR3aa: ASSLMAGGETQY

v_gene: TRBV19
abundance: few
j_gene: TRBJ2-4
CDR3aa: ASTHTASGQAKNIQY

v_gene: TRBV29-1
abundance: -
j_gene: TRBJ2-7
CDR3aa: SGSPGQGYEQY